These 3 T cell receptor beta chains were all obtained from the same sample, sequenced in a study of blood T cell repertoires in COVID-19. Only in-frame clones appear in the TCRdb table, and some are missing; sequencing was by immunoSEQ multiplex PCR. The sample includes roughly 73,000 clones, more than 75% seen only once; the top ten take around 1.3%. Sequencing input: peripheral blood. These receptor sequences come from a human donor in a cohort sampled during active COVID-19.

The CDR3 DNA reads TGCGCCAGCAGCCTTACATGGCCGATCAAGGATACGCAGTATTTT. Protein product: CASSLTWPIKDTQYF. This chain joins TRBV5-1 and TRBJ2-3, with D uncertain. The CDR3 contains 15 residues. Germline V CDR1 and CDR2: SGHRS, YFSETQ. V dropped 4 bases and J dropped 6 bases, with 18 bases sitting between them.

CDR3 sequence: CASSVGGDYGYTF. The CDR3 DNA follows: TGTGCCAGCAGCGTTGGAGGGGATTATGGCTACACCTTC. The rearrangement links TRBV9 to TRBJ1-2; TRBD1 might be the D (5 bases). The CDR3 is 13 amino acids. Deletions cut 2 bases from V and 5 bases from J, with 10 bases between. CDR1 and CDR2 (germline): SGDLS, YYNGEE. The variable domain in full, with the rest retrieved from reference TRBV9 and TRBJ1-2, is DSGVTQTPKHLITATGQRVTLRCSPRSGDLSVYWYQQSLDQGLQFLIQYYNGEERAKGNILERFSAQQFPDLHSELNLSSLELGDSALYFCASSVGGDYGYTFGSGTRLTVV.

The V and J genes are TRBV2 and TRBJ2-1; 9 bases map to TRBD2. From germline, CDR1 is SNHLY and CDR2 FYNNEI. There are 14 residues in the CDR3. The junction had 7 bases not matched to a gene; V was cut back by 8 bases and J by 5 bases. The CDR3 is CASLLAGRNNEQFF. As DNA, the CDR3 is TGTGCCAGCCTACTAGCGGGCAGGAACAATGAGCAGTTCTTC.